This TCR beta chain derives from a study of blood T cell repertoires in COVID-19. On the study more broadly: T cells, B-cell-depleted T cells, or PBMCs provided the cDNA or gDNA that served as material.

Authors' data handling: Estimation of nucleated cell counts relied on the amplification of reference gene primers. Method: immunoSEQ multiplex PCR; TCRdb's copy keeps in-frame clones and lacks some. The V and J calls and clone size are taken from that table; D and trimming were inferred from the DNA. The table shows roughly 50,000 clones, with 75% to 90% occurring only once. The CDR3 has 13 residues. V was trimmed by 2 bases and J by 2 bases, leaving 6 bases between them. This chain joins TRBV12-3 or TRBV12-4 and TRBJ2-5; no clear D gene. The sample comprised peripheral blood. This receptor was taken from a woman aged 60-70 years with active COVID-19. The CDR3 bases are TGTGCCAGCAGTTTAAAGCATCAAGAGACCCAGTACTTC. This encodes CASSLKHQETQYF.